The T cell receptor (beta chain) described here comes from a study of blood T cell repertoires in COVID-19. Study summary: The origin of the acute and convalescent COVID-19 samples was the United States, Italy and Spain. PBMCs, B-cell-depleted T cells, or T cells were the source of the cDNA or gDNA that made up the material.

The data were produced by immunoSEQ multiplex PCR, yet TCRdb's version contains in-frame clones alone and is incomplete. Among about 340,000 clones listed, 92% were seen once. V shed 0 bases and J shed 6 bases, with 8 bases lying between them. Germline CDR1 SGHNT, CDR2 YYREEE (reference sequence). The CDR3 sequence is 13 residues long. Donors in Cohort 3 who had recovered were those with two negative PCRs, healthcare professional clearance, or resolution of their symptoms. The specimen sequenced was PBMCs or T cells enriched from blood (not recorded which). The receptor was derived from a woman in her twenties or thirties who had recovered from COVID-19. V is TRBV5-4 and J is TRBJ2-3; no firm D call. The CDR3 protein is CASSLEVRDTQYF. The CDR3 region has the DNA TGTGCCAGCAGCTTGGAAGTCAGGGATACGCAGTATTTT.